This TCR beta chain was sequenced in a study of identical twins. TCRdb independently ran MiXCR on the 5' RACE reads; one entry per CDR3 protein. The sample includes some 560,000 distinct CDR3 sequences, 9% to 10% seen only once; the top ten take under 3.5%. This clonotype was counted at least ten times. Its specificity is not known. CDR3 size: 13 residues. V was cut by 7 bases and J by 2 bases, with 14 bases left in between. Germline values: CDR1 SQVTM, CDR2 ANQGSEA. Study results and limitations: Invariant cells of the MAIT and iNKT types might have partly distorted the zero-insertion analyses.

These data were likewise used in another study, on yellow fever vaccine responses in identical twins.

The TCR sequence derives from a woman aged 18 to 35 in good health. The specimen sequenced was PBMCs. The chain recombines TRBV29-1 with TRBJ2-5; D call uncertain. The CDR3 sequence is CSARAPKQETQYF. The CDR3 nucleotides read TGCAGCGCCCGGGCCCCAAAACAAGAGACCCAGTACTTC.